A single sample is the source of the 24 T cell receptor beta chains below, sequenced in a study of identical twins. TCRdb fed the 5' RACE reads into MiXCR, producing one record per CDR3 protein. The data hold around 490,000 distinct CDR3 sequences, with approximately 20% observed a single time. The sample also formed part of further work on yellow fever vaccine responses in identical twins.

Sequenced material: CD4+ T cells sorted from blood. All receptors derive from a woman between 18 and 29 years old in good health.

This clonotype was counted between two and nine times. This chain joins TRBV7-9 and TRBJ1-2; D is undetermined. The CDR3 is 9 amino acids. Germline V CDR1 and CDR2: SEHNR, FQNEAQ (reference sequence). DNA of the CDR3: TGTGCTCCTGGGGAGGGCTACACCTTC. As protein: CAPGEGYTF.

V usage is TRBV5-1 and J usage is TRBJ2-5; D uncertain. The CDR3 has 14 residues. Germline V gene data show CDR1 as SGHRS and CDR2 as YFSETQ. V lost 2 bases to trimming and J lost 4 bases, with 12 bases between them. DNA of the CDR3: TGCGCCAGCAGCTTCGCCAGCGATGGAGAGACCCAGTACTTC. This sequence encodes CASSFASDGETQYF.

This clonotype was observed a handful of times. The chain combines TRBV3-1 with TRBJ2-3, with D unresolved. This CDR3 has 16 residues. Germline CDR1 is LGHDT and CDR2 is YNNKEL (reference sequence). Trimming shortened V by 0 bases and J by 2 bases, and 12 bases separated the two germline ends. The CDR3 DNA sequence: TGTGCCAGCAGCCAAGATGTCCGCACCCCCACAGATACGCAGTATTTT. Protein product: CASSQDVRTPTDTQYF.

The chain employs TRBV2 and TRBJ2-5; 11 nucleotides align to TRBD2. Germline V gene sequence: CDR1 SNHLY, CDR2 FYNNEI. The CDR3 consists of 15 residues. Trimming took 5 bases from V and 5 from J; bases not matched to a gene: 7. In DNA, the CDR3 is TGTGCCAGCAGTTTACTAGCGGGAGTATGGGAGACCCAGTACTTC. Translated: CASSLLAGVWETQYF.

This clonotype was observed at least ten times. The chain combines TRBV6-2 or TRBV6-3 with TRBJ2-1; D may be TRBD1 (7 bases). This CDR3 is built from 21 residues. Germline loops: CDR1 MNHEY, CDR2 SVGEGT. The ends were cut back, 6 bases at V and 0 bases at J, with 30 bases in the middle. For the CDR3, the DNA is TGTGCCAGCAGCGCAACCCAGGGGGGCAGGGGCGCTTCCAGCTCCTACAATGAGCAGTTCTTC. Protein product: CASSATQGGRGASSSYNEQFF.

The genes are TRBV27 and TRBJ2-5; perhaps TRBD1 as D (6 bases). The germline V and J ends were trimmed by 6 bases and 0 bases, with 14 bases remaining between them. The CDR3 is 15 residues long. Germline V gene sequence: CDR1 MNHEY, CDR2 SMNVEV (reference sequence). This CDR3 reads CASSLFWDNQETQYF. DNA for the CDR3: TGTGCCAGCAGCCTCTTCTGGGACAACCAAGAGACCCAGTACTTC.

J is TRBJ2-7 and V is TRBV5-1; possible D gene TRBD2, 5 bases. Germline loops: CDR1 SGHRS, CDR2 YFSETQ. V was pared by 1 base and J by 4 bases, with 12 bases between. The CDR3 is 14 residues long. The CDR3 loop is CASSLTGEKYEQYF. DNA for the CDR3: TGCGCCAGCAGCTTGACCGGGGAAAAATACGAGCAGTACTTC.

The chain couples TRBV6-1 to TRBJ2-7; D perhaps matches TRBD2 (6 bases). In germline, CDR1 is MNHNS, CDR2 SASEGT. This CDR3 comprises 16 residues. Trimming removed 5 bases from V and 1 base from J, with 18 bases in between. The CDR3 DNA is TGTGCCAGCAGTCCCCAACCGGGACTCCAATCCTACGAGCAGTACTTC. This gives the protein CASSPQPGLQSYEQYF.

V is TRBV11-2 and J is TRBJ2-7; D remains ambiguous. Germline loops: CDR1 SGHAT, CDR2 FQNNGV. The CDR3 length is 13 residues. V lost 3 bases, J lost 3 bases, and 9 bases lay in between. The CDR3 region has the DNA TGTGCCAGCAGCTTGGACGGTTACTACGAGCAGTACTTC. Protein sequence: CASSLDGYYEQYF.

The sample holds one count of this clonotype. The genes are TRBV6-1 and TRBJ2-7, with 14 bases matching TRBD2. Germline assignment: CDR1 MNHNS and CDR2 SASEGT. There are 19 residues in the CDR3. Trimming cost V 3 bases and J 0 bases; bases outside gene matches: 10. CDR3 loop: CASSETGLAGDRPSYEQYF. CDR3 nucleotides: TGTGCCAGCAGTGAGACGGGACTAGCGGGAGATCGGCCCTCCTACGAGCAGTACTTC.

V is TRBV5-1 and J is TRBJ2-3, with unresolved D. This CDR3 region has 15 residues. The germline V gene has CDR1 SGHRS and CDR2 YFSETQ. The V end was cut by 2 bases, the J end by 0 bases, with 10 bases between. The CDR3 here is CASSFREISTDTQYF. For the CDR3, the DNA is TGCGCCAGCAGCTTCCGAGAAATTAGCACAGATACGCAGTATTTT.

This chain uses TRBV3-1 with TRBJ2-1; D uncertain. The CDR3 contains 14 residues. Germline lookup yields CDR1 LGHDT and CDR2 YNNKEL (reference sequence). V gave up 1 base and J gave up 8 bases, with 12 bases separating them. CDR3 in amino acids: CASSQVLGFDEQFF. CDR3 DNA sequence: TGTGCCAGCAGCCAAGTGCTAGGGTTCGATGAGCAGTTCTTC.

V usage is TRBV19 and J usage is TRBJ2-1; D could derive from TRBD1 or TRBD2 (5 bases each). Per the germline V gene, CDR1 is LNHDA and CDR2 is SQIVND (reference sequence). This CDR3 region has 15 residues. V lost 7 bases and J 9 bases, leaving 22 bases between the germline ends. The CDR3 DNA follows: TGTGCCAGTACGAAGTTGGGGGATTCAGGGAGTGAGCAGTTCTTC. Its protein is CASTKLGDSGSEQFF.

This chain joins TRBV29-1 and TRBJ2-2; D is unclear. V was shortened by 4 bases and J by 4 bases, with 10 bases between the two germline ends. The CDR3 extends over 13 amino acids. Germline lookup yields CDR1 SQVTM and CDR2 ANQGSEA. Written as DNA, the CDR3 is TGCAGCGTTGGTGGGGAACTCACCGGGGAGCTGTTTTTT. This gives the protein CSVGGELTGELFF.

Remarks on this clonotype: Lacking the conserved final phenylalanine or tryptophan, this CDR3 likely reflects a read error. DNA for the CDR3: TGTGCCAGCAGTCTAAGACTCTCACAAGAGACCCAGTACTAC. This codes for CASSLRLSQETQYY. This sequence joins TRBV28 and TRBJ2-5; no firm D call. This CDR3 spans 14 amino acids. CDR1 and CDR2 from the germline V gene are MDHEN and SYDVKM. Trimming removed 5 bases at V and 2 bases at J, with 12 bases between.

This chain uses TRBV4-2 with TRBJ2-5; no firm D call. CDR1 LGHNA and CDR2 YNFKEQ come from the germline V gene. The CDR3 totals 13 residues. Trimming removed 0 bases from V and 4 bases from J, with 6 bases in between. CDR3 in amino acids: CASSQDSRETQYF. In nucleotides, the CDR3 is TGTGCCAGCAGCCAAGATTCGAGAGAGACCCAGTACTTC.

This clonotype was seen more than once but under ten times. This chain connects TRBV20-1 to TRBJ2-1; D is possibly TRBD2 (5 bases). The germline CDR1 and CDR2 sequences are DFQATT and SNEGSKA (reference sequence). Trimming left V 0 bases short and J 7 bases short, with 10 bases between. The CDR3 has 13 residues. The CDR3 loop reads CSARDWPGNEQFF. CDR3 bases: TGCAGTGCTAGAGATTGGCCGGGAAATGAGCAGTTCTTC.

This clonotype has just a few counts. J is TRBJ2-5 and V is TRBV19, with a possible D match to TRBD1 (5 bases). V was pared by 7 bases and J by 3 bases, with 15 bases between. The germline V gene has CDR1 LNHDA and CDR2 SQIVND (reference sequence). CDR3 length: 14 residues. CDR3 protein: CASKPPGAKETQYF. The DNA for the CDR3 is TGTGCCAGTAAGCCTCCTGGGGCGAAAGAGACCCAGTACTTC.

This clonotype was found a few times. The V gene is TRBV12-3 or TRBV12-4, the J gene TRBJ2-1, with TRBD2 identical over 7 bases. The CDR3 extends over 13 amino acids. Trimming at V came to 0 bases and at J to 10 bases, leaving 3 bases not matched to a gene. CDR3 loop: CASSLAGGPEQFF. The CDR3 DNA follows: TGTGCCAGCAGTTTAGCGGGAGGGCCGGAGCAGTTCTTC.

The genes are TRBV6-5 and TRBJ1-2; no firm D call. The CDR3 runs to 11 residues. The germline V gene encodes CDR1 MNHEY and CDR2 SVGAGI. V lost 7 bases to trimming and J lost 4 bases, with 7 bases between them. The CDR3 DNA reads TGTGCCAGCACCCGGGGCTATGGCTACACCTTC. This gives the protein CASTRGYGYTF.

This clonotype was seen more than once but under ten times. V is TRBV10-3 and J is TRBJ2-3; D may be TRBD1 or TRBD2 (5 bases each). Germline loops: CDR1 ENHRY, CDR2 SYGVKD. CDR3 length: 13 amino acids. Deletions cut 6 bases from V and 6 bases from J, with 13 bases between. The CDR3 DNA reads TGTGCCATCAGCCCTAACTGGGGGGATACGCAGTATTTT. Translated, it gives CAISPNWGDTQYF.

This clonotype was seen a handful of times. The chain is built from TRBV20-1 and TRBJ1-4; 8 nucleotides match TRBD1. V was clipped by 6 bases and J by 13 bases; unmatched bases: 7. The CDR3 contains 11 residues. In germline, CDR1 is DFQATT, CDR2 SNEGSKA (reference sequence). Here the CDR3 reads CSAAGQGGLFF. CDR3 DNA sequence: TGCAGTGCCGCTGGACAGGGAGGACTGTTTTTT.

The gene calls are TRBV9 and TRBJ2-7; maybe TRBD1 (6 bases). The CDR3 length is 13 residues. The germline gives CDR1 SGDLS, CDR2 YYNGEE. Trimming removed 4 bases from V and 6 bases from J, with 14 bases in between. The DNA for the CDR3 is TGTGCCAGCAGCCCCGGACAGTTAGGCGAGCAGTACTTC. As protein: CASSPGQLGEQYF.

A few counts support this clonotype. V is TRBV6-5 and J is TRBJ2-3; D is undetermined. Looked up from germline, CDR1 is MNHEY and CDR2 is SVGAGI. This CDR3 spans 17 amino acids. Trimming took off 0 bases at V and 1 base at J, with 14 bases between the two ends. CDR3 sequence: CASSYSKWGRGTDTQYF. As DNA, the CDR3 is TGTGCCAGCAGTTACTCGAAGTGGGGAAGGGGCACAGATACGCAGTATTTT.